One and the same sample provided the 13 T cell receptor beta chains below, sequenced in a study of vaccination and CD4 T cells after COVID-19. For these TCRs, the target antigens are not known. With the Oncomine TCR Beta short-read assay, DNA from cultured CD4+ T cells was sequenced. Each CDR3 protein gets one entry after TCRdb re-called the PCR reads with MiXCR. The table records about 12,000 distinct CDR3 sequences, more than 50% of them present only once. Treatment indicated: approximately 9-day PBMC culture with coronavirus spike peptide pools or control peptides (ViraFEST assay). The sample taken for sequencing was CD4+ T cells from blood, cultured in vitro. Receptor source: a human donor who had recovered from COVID-19.

This clonotype was seen a single time. The CDR3 does not close with the conserved phenylalanine or tryptophan, likely indicating a read error. The chain carries TRBV2 and TRBJ1-2; D gene unclear. This CDR3 is built from 13 residues. Germline V gives CDR1 SNHLY, CDR2 FYNNEI. The V end was cut by 2 bases, the J end by 5 bases, with 9 bases between. CDR3 DNA: TGTGCCAGCAGTGAATGGGCAGGTTATGGCTACACCCTC. As protein: CASSEWAGYGYTL.

The chain combines TRBV20-1 with TRBJ1-1; maybe TRBD1 (5 bases). Germline CDR1 reads DFQATT; CDR2 reads SNEGSKA (reference sequence). This CDR3 region has 14 residues. The germline V and J ends were trimmed by 0 bases and 5 bases, with 13 bases remaining between them. The CDR3 region is CSARDRRGRTEAFF. In DNA, the CDR3 is TGCAGTGCTAGAGATAGGCGGGGGAGGACTGAAGCTTTCTTT.

The CDR3 region is CSARDLDREKSNQPQHF. DNA for the CDR3: TGCAGTGCTAGAGATCTCGACAGGGAAAAAAGCAATCAGCCCCAGCATTTT. This sequence joins TRBV20-1 and TRBJ1-5, with 7 bases matching TRBD1. The germline V gene has CDR1 DFQATT and CDR2 SNEGSKA (reference sequence). The CDR3 loop spans 17 amino acids. The V gene end was trimmed by 0 bases and the J gene end by 1 base; junction bases not matched to a gene: 9.

The sample holds a few counts of this clonotype. The rearrangement joins TRBV20-1 to TRBJ1-2; D may be TRBD1 (5 bases). The CDR3 is 15 amino acids. With 3 bases removed from V and 0 bases from J, the gap between germline ends came to 14 bases. CDR1 and CDR2 from the germline V gene are DFQATT and SNEGSKA (reference sequence). DNA for the CDR3: TGCAGTGCTAGTATTAGGGGAAGAACTAACTATGGCTACACCTTC. Translated, it gives CSASIRGRTNYGYTF.

This clonotype was seen only a few times. The chain combines TRBV6-1 with TRBJ1-1; 9 nucleotides match TRBD1. Germline V gene lookup returns CDR1 MNHNS and CDR2 SASEGT. This CDR3 is built from 15 residues. Germline trimming cut 7 bases from V and 1 base from J; bases unmatched to any gene: 7. The CDR3 DNA sequence: TGTGCCAGCACCGAACAGGGGGCTGGGAACACTGAAGCTTTCTTT. Translation gives CASTEQGAGNTEAFF.

The table lists this clonotype with a few counts. The rearrangement joins TRBV5-1 to TRBJ2-5; D is perhaps TRBD1 or TRBD2 (6 bases each). This CDR3 spans 15 amino acids. Trimming shortened V by 4 bases and J by 5 bases, and 18 bases separated the two germline ends. Germline-derived CDR1 and CDR2 are SGHRS and YFSETQ. CDR3 loop: CASSTQDSGGETQYF. The CDR3 region has the DNA TGCGCCAGCAGCACCCAGGACAGTGGGGGGGAGACCCAGTACTTC.

This clonotype was seen only once. V usage is TRBV7-9 and J usage is TRBJ1-2; D is unclear. Per germline, CDR1 SEHNR and CDR2 FQNEAQ (reference sequence). With 1 base removed from V and 8 bases from J, the gap between germline ends came to 11 bases. The CDR3 runs to 13 residues. In nucleotides, the CDR3 is TGTGCCAGCAGCTTAGGGGATTGGTCGGGCTACACCTTC. Encoded protein: CASSLGDWSGYTF. The full variable domain, in which reference TRBV7-9 and TRBJ1-2 provide the parts outside the CDR3, is DTGVSQNPRHKITKRGQNVTFRCDPISEHNRLYWYRQTLGQGPEFLTYFQNEAQLEKSRLLSDRFSAERPKGSFSTLEIQRTEQGDSAMYLCASSLGDWSGYTFGSGTRLTVV.

V is TRBV2 and J is TRBJ1-1; no reliable D call. This CDR3 is built from 13 residues. The germline CDR1 and CDR2 sequences are SNHLY and FYNNEI. V was cut by 6 bases and J by 1 base, with 9 bases left in between. The CDR3 region is CASRLSANTEAFF. The DNA for the CDR3 is TGTGCCAGCAGGTTATCAGCGAACACTGAAGCTTTCTTT.

This sequence joins TRBV27 and TRBJ2-3; D gene ambiguous. The CDR3 is made up of 12 amino acids. The V end was cut by 8 bases, the J end by 2 bases, with 8 bases between. The V gene's germline CDR1 is MNHEY and CDR2 SMNVEV (reference sequence). The CDR3: CASGHYTDTQYF. The CDR3 nucleotides read TGTGCCAGCGGGCATTACACAGATACGCAGTATTTT.

The rearrangement uses TRBV7-2 and TRBJ2-4; D perhaps matches TRBD1 (6 bases). The V end lost 4 bases, the J end lost 0 bases, and 10 bases lay between the germline ends. The CDR3 spans 15 residues. Germline assignment: CDR1 SGHTA and CDR2 FQGNSA. The CDR3 region has the DNA TGTGCCAGCAGCTCCTCCAGGGGAGCCAAAAACATTCAGTACTTC. Amino acid sequence: CASSSSRGAKNIQYF.

CDR3 region: CASSPLAGAVGTGELFF. The CDR3 coding sequence is TGTGCCAGCAGCCCCCTAGCGGGAGCAGTTGGGACCGGGGAGCTGTTTTTT. V gene TRBV7-3 combines with J gene TRBJ2-2; 10 positions match TRBD2. The germline V gene encodes CDR1 SGHTA and CDR2 FQGTGA. The CDR3 sequence is 17 residues long. Trimming removed 5 bases from V and 5 bases from J; junction bases left unmatched: 11.

The chain recombines TRBV6-1 with TRBJ2-7, with TRBD2 matching 11 bases. V gave up 6 bases and J gave up 4 bases; unmatched junction bases: 11. Germline V gene lookup returns CDR1 MNHNS and CDR2 SASEGT. CDR3 length: 16 amino acids. The CDR3 coding sequence is TGTGCCAGCAGCATTAAACTAGCGGGAGCAGGGTACGAGCAGTACTTC. Translation: CASSIKLAGAGYEQYF.

V usage is TRBV12-3 or TRBV12-4 and J usage is TRBJ1-5; a weak D match, TRBD1 (5 bases). The V end was cut by 6 bases, the J end by 7 bases, with 19 bases between. The CDR3 is 15 residues long. The CDR3 DNA reads TGTGCCAGCAGCCCGGGACTTCCCGAAGGGCAGCCCCAGCATTTT. Its translation is CASSPGLPEGQPQHF.